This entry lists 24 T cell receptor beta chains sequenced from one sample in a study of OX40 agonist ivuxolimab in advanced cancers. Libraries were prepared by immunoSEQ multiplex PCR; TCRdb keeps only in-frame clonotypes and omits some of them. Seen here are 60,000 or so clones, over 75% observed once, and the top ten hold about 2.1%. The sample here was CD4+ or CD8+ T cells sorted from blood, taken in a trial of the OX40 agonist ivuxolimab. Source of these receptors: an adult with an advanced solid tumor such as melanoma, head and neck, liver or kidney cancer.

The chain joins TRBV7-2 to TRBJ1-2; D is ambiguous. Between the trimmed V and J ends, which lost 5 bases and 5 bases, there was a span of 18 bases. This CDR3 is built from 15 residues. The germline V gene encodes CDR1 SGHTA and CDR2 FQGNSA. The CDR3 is CASSVVASASYGYTF. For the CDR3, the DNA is TGTGCCAGCAGCGTAGTTGCGTCGGCCTCTTATGGCTACACCTTC.

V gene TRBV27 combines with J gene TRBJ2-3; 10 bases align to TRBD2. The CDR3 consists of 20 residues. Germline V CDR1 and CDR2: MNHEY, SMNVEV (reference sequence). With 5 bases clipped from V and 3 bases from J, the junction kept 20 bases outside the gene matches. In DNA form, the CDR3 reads TGTGCCAGCAGTCCCCGAACTAGCGGGACCGCCCCCCTATGGACAGATACGCAGTATTTT. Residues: CASSPRTSGTAPLWTDTQYF.

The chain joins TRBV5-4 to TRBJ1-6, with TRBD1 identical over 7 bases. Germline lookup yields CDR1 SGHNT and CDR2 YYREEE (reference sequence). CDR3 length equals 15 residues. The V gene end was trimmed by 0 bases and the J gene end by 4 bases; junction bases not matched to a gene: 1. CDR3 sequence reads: CASSLGQGYNSPLHF. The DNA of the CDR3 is TGTGCCAGCAGCTTGGGACAGGGTTATAATTCACCCCTCCACTTT.

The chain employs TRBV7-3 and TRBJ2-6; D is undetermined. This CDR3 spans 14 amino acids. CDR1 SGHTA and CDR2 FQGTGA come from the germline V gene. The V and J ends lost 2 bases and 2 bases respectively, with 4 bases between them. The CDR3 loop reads CASSLDTGANVLTF. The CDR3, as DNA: TGTGCCAGCAGCTTAGACACTGGGGCCAACGTCCTGACTTTC.

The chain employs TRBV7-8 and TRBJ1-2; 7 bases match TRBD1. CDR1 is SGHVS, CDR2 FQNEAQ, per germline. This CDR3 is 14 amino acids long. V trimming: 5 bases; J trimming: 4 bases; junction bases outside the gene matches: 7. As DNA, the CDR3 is TGTGCCAGCAGCACCAGGACAGGAAGCTATGGCTACACCTTC. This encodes CASSTRTGSYGYTF.

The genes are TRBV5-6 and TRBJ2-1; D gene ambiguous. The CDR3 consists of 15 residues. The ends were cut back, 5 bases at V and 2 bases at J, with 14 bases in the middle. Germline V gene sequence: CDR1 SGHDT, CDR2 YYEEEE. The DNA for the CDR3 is TGTGCCAGCAGTTCGATCCGGAACACCTACAATGAGCAGTTCTTC. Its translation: CASSSIRNTYNEQFF.

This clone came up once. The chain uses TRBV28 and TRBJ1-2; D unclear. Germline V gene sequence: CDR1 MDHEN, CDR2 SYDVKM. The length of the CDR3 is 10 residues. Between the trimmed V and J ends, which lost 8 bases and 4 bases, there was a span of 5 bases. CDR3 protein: CASGSYGYTF. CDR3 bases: TGTGCCAGCGGCTCCTATGGCTACACCTTC.

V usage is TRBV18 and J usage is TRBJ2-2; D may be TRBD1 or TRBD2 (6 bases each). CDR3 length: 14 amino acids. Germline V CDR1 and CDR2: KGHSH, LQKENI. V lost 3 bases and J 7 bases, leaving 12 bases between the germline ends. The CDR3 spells CASSPWGASGELFF. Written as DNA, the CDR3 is TGTGCCAGCTCACCTTGGGGGGCCAGCGGGGAGCTGTTTTTT.

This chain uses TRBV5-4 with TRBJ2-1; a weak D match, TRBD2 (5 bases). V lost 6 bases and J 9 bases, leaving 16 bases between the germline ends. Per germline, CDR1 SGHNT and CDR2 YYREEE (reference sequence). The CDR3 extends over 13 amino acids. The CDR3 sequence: CASKRVSSGEQFF. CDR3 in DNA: TGTGCCAGCAAGAGGGTTAGTTCGGGTGAGCAGTTCTTC. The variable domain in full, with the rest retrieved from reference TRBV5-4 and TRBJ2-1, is ETGVTQSPTHLIKTRGQQVTLRCSSQSGHNTVSWYQQALGQGPQFIFQYYREEENGRGNFPPRFSGLQFPNYSSELNVNALELDDSALYLCASKRVSSGEQFFGPGTRLTVL.

The CDR3: CASSQRGGGYNEQFF. DNA for the CDR3: TGCGCCAGCAGCCAGCGGGGGGGCGGTTACAATGAGCAGTTCTTC. The chain employs TRBV4-3 and TRBJ2-1; TRBD2 aligns across 9 bases. With V trimmed by 3 bases and J by 4 bases, 4 bases remained unmatched. Germline CDR1 reads LGHNA; CDR2 reads YSLEER. The CDR3 contains 15 residues.

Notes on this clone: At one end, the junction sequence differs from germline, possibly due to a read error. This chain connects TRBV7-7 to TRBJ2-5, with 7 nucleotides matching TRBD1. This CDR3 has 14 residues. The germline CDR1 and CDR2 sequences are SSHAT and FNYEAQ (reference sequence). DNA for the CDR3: TGTGCTAGCAGCCAAGGACAGGACCAAGAGACCCAGTACTTC. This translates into CASSQGQDQETQYF.

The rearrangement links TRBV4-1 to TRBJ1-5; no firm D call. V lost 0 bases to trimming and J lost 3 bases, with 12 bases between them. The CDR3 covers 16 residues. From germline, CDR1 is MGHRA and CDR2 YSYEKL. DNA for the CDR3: TGCGCCAGCAGCCAAGACCCCGGACTATCCAATCAGCCCCAGCATTTT. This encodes CASSQDPGLSNQPQHF.

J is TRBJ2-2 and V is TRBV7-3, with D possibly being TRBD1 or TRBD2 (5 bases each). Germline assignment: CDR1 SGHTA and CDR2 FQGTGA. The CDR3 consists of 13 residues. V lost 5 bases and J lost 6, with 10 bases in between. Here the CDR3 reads CASSRQGAGELFF. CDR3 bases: TGTGCCAGCAGCCGGCAGGGAGCCGGGGAGCTGTTTTTT.

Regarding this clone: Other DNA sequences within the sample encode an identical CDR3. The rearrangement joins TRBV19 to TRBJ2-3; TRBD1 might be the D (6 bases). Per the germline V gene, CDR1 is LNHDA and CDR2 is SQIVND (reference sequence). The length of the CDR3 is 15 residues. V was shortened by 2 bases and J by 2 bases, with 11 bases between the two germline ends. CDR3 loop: CASSIRQVSTDTQYF. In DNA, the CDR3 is TGTGCCAGTAGTATAAGACAGGTCTCCACAGATACGCAGTATTTT.

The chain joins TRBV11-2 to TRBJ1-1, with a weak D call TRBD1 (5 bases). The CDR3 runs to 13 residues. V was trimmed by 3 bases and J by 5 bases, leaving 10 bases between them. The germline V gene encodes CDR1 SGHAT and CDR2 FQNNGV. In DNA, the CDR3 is TGTGCCAGCAGCTTCACGGGGGAGACTGAAGCTTTCTTT. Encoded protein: CASSFTGETEAFF.

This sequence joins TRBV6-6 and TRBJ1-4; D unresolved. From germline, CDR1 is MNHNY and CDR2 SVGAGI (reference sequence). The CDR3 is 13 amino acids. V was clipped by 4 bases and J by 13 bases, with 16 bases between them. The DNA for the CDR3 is TGTGCCAGCAGTTCACGGGCCTTAACGGCACTGTTTTTT. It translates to CASSSRALTALFF.

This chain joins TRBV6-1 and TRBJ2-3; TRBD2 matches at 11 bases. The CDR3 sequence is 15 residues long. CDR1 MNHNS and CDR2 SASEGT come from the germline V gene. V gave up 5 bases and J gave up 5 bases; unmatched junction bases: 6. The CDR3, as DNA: TGTGCCAGCAGTTCGACTAGCGGGACGAGAGATACGCAGTATTTT. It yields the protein CASSSTSGTRDTQYF.

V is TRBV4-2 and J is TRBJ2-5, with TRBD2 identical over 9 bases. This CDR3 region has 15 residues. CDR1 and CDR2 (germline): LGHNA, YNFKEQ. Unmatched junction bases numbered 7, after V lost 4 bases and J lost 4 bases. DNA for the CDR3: TGTGCCAGCAGCCTAGCGGGAGAGGGCGGAGAGACCCAGTACTTC. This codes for CASSLAGEGGETQYF.

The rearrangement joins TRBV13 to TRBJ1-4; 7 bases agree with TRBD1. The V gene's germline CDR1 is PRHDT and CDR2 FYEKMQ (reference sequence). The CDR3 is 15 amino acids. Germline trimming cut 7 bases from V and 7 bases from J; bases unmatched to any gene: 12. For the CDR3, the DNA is TGTGCCAGCACCTTGCATGACAGGGCACCTGAAAAACTGTTTTTT. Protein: CASTLHDRAPEKLFF.

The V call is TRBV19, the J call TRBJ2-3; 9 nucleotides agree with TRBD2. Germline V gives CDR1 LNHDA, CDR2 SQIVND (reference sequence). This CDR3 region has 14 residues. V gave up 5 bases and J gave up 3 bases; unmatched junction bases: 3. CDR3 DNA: TGTGCCAGTAGTTCTAGCGGGGAAACAGATACGCAGTATTTT. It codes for CASSSSGETDTQYF.

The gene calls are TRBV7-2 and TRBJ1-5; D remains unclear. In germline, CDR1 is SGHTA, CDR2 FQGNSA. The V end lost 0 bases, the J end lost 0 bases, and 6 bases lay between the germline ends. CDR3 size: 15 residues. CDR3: CASSLAWLSNQPQHF. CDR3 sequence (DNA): TGTGCCAGCAGCTTAGCGTGGCTTAGCAATCAGCCCCAGCATTTT.

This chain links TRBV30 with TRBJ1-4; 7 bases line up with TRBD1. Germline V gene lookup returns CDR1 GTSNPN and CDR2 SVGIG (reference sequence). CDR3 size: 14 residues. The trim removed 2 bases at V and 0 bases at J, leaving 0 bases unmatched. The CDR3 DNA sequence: TGTGCCTGGAGTCAGGGGGCAACTAATGAAAAACTGTTTTTT. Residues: CAWSQGATNEKLFF.

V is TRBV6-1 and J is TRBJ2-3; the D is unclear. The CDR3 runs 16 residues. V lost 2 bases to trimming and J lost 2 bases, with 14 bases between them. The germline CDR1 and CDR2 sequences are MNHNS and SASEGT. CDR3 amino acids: CASSETRWGFTDTQYF. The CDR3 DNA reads TGTGCCAGCAGTGAAACTCGATGGGGTTTCACAGATACGCAGTATTTT.

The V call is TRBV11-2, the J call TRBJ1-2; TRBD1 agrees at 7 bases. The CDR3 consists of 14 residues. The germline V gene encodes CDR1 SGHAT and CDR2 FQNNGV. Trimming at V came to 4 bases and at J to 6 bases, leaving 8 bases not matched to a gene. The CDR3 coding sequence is TGTGCCAGCAGCTACTCGGACAGGTACAATGGCTACACCTTC. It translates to CASSYSDRYNGYTF. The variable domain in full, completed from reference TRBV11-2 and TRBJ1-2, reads EAGVAQSPRYKIIEKRQSVAFWCNPISGHATLYWYQQILGQGPKLLIQFQNNGVVDDSQLPKDRFSAERLKGVDSTLKIQPAKLEDSAVYLCASSYSDRYNGYTFGSGTRLTVV.